Sequencing of this T cell receptor (beta chain) was carried out in a study of blood T cell repertoires in COVID-19. In germline, CDR1 is GTSNPN, CDR2 SVGIG (reference sequence). The V end lost 1 base, the J end lost 2 bases, and 8 bases lay between the germline ends. The CDR3 has 13 amino acids. Sequencing was performed with immunoSEQ multiplex PCR; in TCRdb, only in-frame clones are kept and a portion is missing. In the table there are more than 45,000 clones, 70% to 90% of which are singletons. The material sequenced was peripheral blood. This clonotype was obtained from a woman in her seventies with active COVID-19. The chain couples TRBV30 to TRBJ1-1, with D tentatively TRBD1 (5 bases). The CDR3, as DNA: TGTGCCTGGAGTGGGGGGGACAACACTGAAGCTTTCTTT. Translation gives CAWSGGDNTEAFF.